What follows are 27 T cell receptor beta chains derived from one specimen sequenced in a study of blood T cell repertoires in COVID-19 (dated by TCRdb to the early 2020s). Receptors were amplified or captured by the immunoSEQ multiplex PCR assay. This immuneACCESS table, as held by TCRdb, lists in-frame sequences with V and J called but not all clones. Of the missing ones, under half trace to an unresolved V gene in checked studies; the others have no known cause. Across this sample there are some 300,000 clones, with around 89% seen only once. Clones ranked in the top ten supply roughly 2% of the sample. Sequencing input: PBMCs or T cells enriched from blood (not recorded which). These TCRs come from a woman between 55 and 75 years old in a cohort exposed to, infected with or recovered from COVID-19 (not recorded which).

This chain links TRBV15 with TRBJ1-2; D gene uncertain. CDR1 and CDR2 (germline): LNHNV, YYDKDF (reference sequence). This CDR3 is built from 16 residues. V lost 0 bases and J lost 8, with 19 bases in between. For the CDR3, the DNA is TGTGCCACCAGCAGAGATTCCGACACACGAAAGTACGGCTACACCTTC. It is translated as CATSRDSDTRKYGYTF.

The chain couples TRBV19 to TRBJ2-3, with 8 nucleotides matching TRBD2. Germline lookup yields CDR1 LNHDA and CDR2 SQIVND (reference sequence). The junction had 6 bases not matched to a gene; V was cut back by 3 bases and J by 4 bases. This CDR3 spans 15 amino acids. CDR3 loop: CASSMTGLGADTQYF. DNA of the CDR3: TGTGCCAGTAGTATGACGGGACTAGGCGCAGATACGCAGTATTTT. Together with reference TRBV19 and TRBJ2-3, the CDR3 gives the full variable domain: DGGITQSPKYLFRKEGQNVTLSCEQNLNHDAMYWYRQDPGQGLRLIYYSQIVNDFQKGDIAEGYSVSREKKESFPLTVTSAQKNPTAFYLCASSMTGLGADTQYFGPGTRLTVL.

As regards this clone: Other nucleotide sequences from this sample produce the same CDR3. The chain recombines TRBV5-4 with TRBJ2-3; D perhaps matches TRBD2 (5 bases). Germline V gene data show CDR1 as SGHNT and CDR2 as YYREEE (reference sequence). The CDR3 runs 13 residues. Trimming took 2 bases from V and 1 from J, leaving 5 bases between them. The CDR3 loop is CASSFSGTDTQYF. CDR3 bases: TGTGCCAGCAGCTTTAGCGGCACAGATACGCAGTATTTT.

The chain combines TRBV24-1 with TRBJ2-3, with unresolved D. Trimming removed 7 bases from V and 5 bases from J, with 6 bases in between. Per the germline V gene, CDR1 is KGHDR and CDR2 is SFDVKD. There are 11 residues in the CDR3. DNA of the CDR3: TGTGCCACCAGGTCAGAAGATACGCAGTATTTT. Translating it yields CATRSEDTQYF.

This chain uses TRBV7-9 with TRBJ1-4; D unresolved. From germline, CDR1 is SEHNR and CDR2 FQNEAQ (reference sequence). Trimming removed 5 bases at V and 1 base at J, with 20 bases between. The CDR3 is 18 amino acids. The CDR3 bases are TGTGCCAGCAGCCGAGGGAGGGTCGGGAAGGGAACTAATGAAAAACTGTTTTTT. This translates into CASSRGRVGKGTNEKLFF.

This clone was picked up a small number of times. The J gene is TRBJ1-6, the V gene TRBV28; tentative D call: TRBD1 (6 bases). V was trimmed by 7 bases and J by 5 bases, leaving 9 bases between them. This CDR3 region has 13 residues. Germline V gene sequence: CDR1 MDHEN, CDR2 SYDVKM. CDR3 in DNA: TGTGCCAGCAAGGACAGACATAATTCACCCCTCCACTTT. This translates into CASKDRHNSPLHF.

This chain uses TRBV27 with TRBJ2-7, with a weak D call TRBD1 (6 bases). Trimming cost V 9 bases and J 5 bases, with 23 bases left between them. Germline values: CDR1 MNHEY, CDR2 SMNVEV (reference sequence). The CDR3 is 15 amino acids. CDR3 loop: CASGTPASRRNEQYF. The CDR3 bases are TGTGCCAGTGGGACACCGGCAAGTCGTCGCAACGAGCAGTACTTC.

J is TRBJ2-7 and V is TRBV28; TRBD2 matches at 7 bases. V lost 4 bases to trimming and J lost 2 bases; unmatched junction nucleotides: 2. The CDR3 covers 13 residues. Germline V gives CDR1 MDHEN, CDR2 SYDVKM. The CDR3 spells CASSSGRTYEQYF. CDR3 nucleotide sequence: TGTGCCAGCAGTTCCGGGAGGACCTACGAGCAGTACTTC.

This clone was found a few times. This chain connects TRBV19 to TRBJ1-1; perhaps TRBD1 as D (5 bases). The CDR3 runs 17 residues. Trimming took off 3 bases at V and 1 base at J, with 18 bases between the two ends. Germline lookup yields CDR1 LNHDA and CDR2 SQIVND (reference sequence). CDR3: CASSILQGGFGNTEAFF. The CDR3 DNA is TGTGCCAGTAGTATCCTCCAGGGTGGATTCGGGAACACTGAAGCTTTCTTT.

The chain is built from TRBV7-2 and TRBJ2-2; TRBD2 is a possible D gene (5 bases). This CDR3 has 12 residues. The V gene's germline CDR1 is SGHTA and CDR2 FQGNSA. Trimming removed 6 bases at V and 3 bases at J, with 5 bases between. The CDR3 here is CASRRDTGELFF. For the CDR3, the DNA is TGTGCCAGCAGGCGGGACACCGGGGAGCTGTTTTTT.

The gene calls are TRBV19 and TRBJ2-3; D gene unclear. Germline CDR1 LNHDA, CDR2 SQIVND (reference sequence). CDR3 length: 15 residues. V was pared by 1 base and J by 6 bases, with 14 bases between. Here the CDR3 reads CASSIGRQLADTQYF. As DNA, the CDR3 is TGTGCCAGTAGTATAGGGCGGCAGCTCGCTGATACGCAGTATTTT.

This clone was seen only once. The chain carries TRBV16 and TRBJ1-2; 9 nucleotides agree with TRBD1. The V and J ends lost 4 bases and 3 bases, in that order; junction bases with no gene match: 6. In germline, CDR1 is KGHSY, CDR2 FQNENV. This CDR3 is built from 15 residues. CDR3: CASSPGQGRYYGYTF. The CDR3 nucleotides are TGTGCCAGCAGCCCAGGACAGGGGCGGTACTATGGCTACACCTTC.

The chain carries TRBV7-2 and TRBJ2-1, with TRBD2 matching 7 bases. The CDR3 loop spans 14 amino acids. V was clipped by 5 bases and J by 10 bases; unmatched bases: 11. Germline V gene lookup returns CDR1 SGHTA and CDR2 FQGNSA. The CDR3 DNA follows: TGTGCCAGCAGCCCCGGGATAGCGGGCTACGAGCAGTTCTTC. Translated: CASSPGIAGYEQFF.

The chain links TRBV7-9 to TRBJ1-3; D uncertain. Trimming removed 7 bases from V and 2 bases from J, with 12 bases in between. Looked up from germline, CDR1 is SEHNR and CDR2 is FQNEAQ (reference sequence). CDR3 size: 14 residues. This CDR3 is CASIGSGPGNTIYF. Here the CDR3 DNA reads TGTGCCAGCATAGGGAGTGGGCCTGGAAACACCATATATTTT.

The chain links TRBV7-3 to TRBJ2-1; weak D call: TRBD1 (8 bases). Germline loops: CDR1 SGHTA, CDR2 FQGTGA. The CDR3 covers 15 residues. V lost 2 bases and J lost 4, with 12 bases in between. CDR3 sequence (DNA): TGTGCCAGCAGCTTAGAACAGGGGGGGTACAATGAGCAGTTCTTC. Translation gives CASSLEQGGYNEQFF.

The V gene is TRBV5-6, the J gene TRBJ2-1, with 7 bases matching TRBD2. The ends lost 1 base at V and 9 bases at J; junction bases unmatched: 7. Germline CDR1 reads SGHDT; CDR2 reads YYEEEE. This CDR3 comprises 14 residues. The CDR3 nucleotides are TGTGCCAGCAGCTTGACTAGCGTAAAGAGTGAGCAGTTCTTC. Amino acid sequence: CASSLTSVKSEQFF.

The chain has TRBV21-1 and TRBJ2-7; TRBD1 reflects the table's D call only, with no check against the DNA. TRBV21-1 is classified as a pseudogene. The CDR3 totals 14 residues. The CDR3, as DNA: TGTGCCAGCAGCACCGGACAGGAGTCCTACGAGCAGTACTTC. Translation: CASSTGQESYEQYF.

V usage is TRBV28 and J usage is TRBJ2-3; 7 bases map to TRBD1. The CDR3 runs to 14 residues. The ends lost 5 bases at V and 10 bases at J; junction bases unmatched: 12. The germline CDR1 and CDR2 sequences are MDHEN and SYDVKM. CDR3 in amino acids: CASSEPGTVMAQYF. In nucleotides, the CDR3 is TGTGCCAGCAGTGAACCCGGGACAGTAATGGCGCAGTATTTT.

As to this clone: Other nucleotide sequences from this sample produce the same CDR3. J is TRBJ1-1 and V is TRBV24-1, with D possibly matching TRBD1 (5 bases). Per the germline V gene, CDR1 is KGHDR and CDR2 is SFDVKD. This CDR3 spans 15 amino acids. V was clipped by 2 bases and J by 0 bases, with 9 bases between them. The CDR3 region is CATSDSTDLNTEAFF. CDR3 sequence (DNA): TGTGCCACCAGTGATTCGACAGACCTGAACACTGAAGCTTTCTTT.

This clone appeared once. The rearrangement links TRBV7-9 to TRBJ2-3, with 11 bases identical to TRBD1. Germline trimming cut 5 bases from V and 9 bases from J; bases unmatched to any gene: 4. Per germline, CDR1 SEHNR and CDR2 FQNEAQ (reference sequence). The CDR3 runs 13 residues. The CDR3 nucleotides are TGTGCCAGCAGCAGGGACAGGGGGGTCACGCAGTATTTT. It translates to CASSRDRGVTQYF.

The chain is built from TRBV18 and TRBJ1-4, with D possibly being TRBD1 (5 bases). The CDR3 totals 14 residues. Deletions cut 8 bases from V and 3 bases from J, with 13 bases between. Germline V CDR1 and CDR2: KGHSH, LQKENI. CDR3 nucleotide sequence: TGTGCCAGCACCGGCGGGGGGGCTAATGAAAAACTGTTTTTT. Amino acid sequence: CASTGGGANEKLFF.

This sequence joins TRBV6-4 and TRBJ1-2; 9 nucleotides agree with TRBD1. In germline, CDR1 is MRHNA, CDR2 SNTAGT. This CDR3 region has 14 residues. V shed 6 bases and J 8 bases; nucleotides not matched to a gene: 10. DNA for the CDR3: TGTGCCAGCAGATCCTCTCGACAGGGGGGAGGCTACACCTTC. Its translation is CASRSSRQGGGYTF.

The sample holds one count of this clone. The rearrangement links TRBV6-5 to TRBJ2-7; 7 bases map to TRBD2. Germline V gives CDR1 MNHEY, CDR2 SVGAGI. The CDR3 is 11 amino acids. J was trimmed by 2 bases and V by 8 bases; bases with no gene match: 0. The CDR3 nucleotides are TGTGCCAGCGGACTAGCCTACGAGCAGTACTTC. It encodes CASGLAYEQYF.

V usage is TRBV11-3 and J usage is TRBJ2-1, with TRBD2 as a possible D gene (7 bases). This CDR3 spans 15 amino acids. Germline assignment: CDR1 SGHNT and CDR2 YENEEA. Trimming stripped 5 bases from V and 2 bases from J, with 13 bases between. Here the CDR3 DNA reads TGTGCCAGCAGCGGCAGGGGAGGGACCTACAATGAGCAGTTCTTC. Its translation is CASSGRGGTYNEQFF. Filled out from reference TRBV11-3 and TRBJ2-1, the complete variable domain reads EAGVVQSPRYKIIEKKQPVAFWCNPISGHNTLYWYLQNLGQGPELLIRYENEEAVDDSQLPKDRFSAERLKGVDSTLKIQPAELGDSAVYLCASSGRGGTYNEQFFGPGTRLTVL.

A single count supports this clone. This rearrangement joins TRBV19 to TRBJ2-1; TRBD1 aligns across 11 bases. In germline, CDR1 is LNHDA, CDR2 SQIVND (reference sequence). This CDR3 region has 18 residues. Germline trimming cut 5 bases from V and 8 bases from J; bases unmatched to any gene: 17. The CDR3 DNA is TGTGCCAGTAGTCCCCGGAAGATAGGGACAGGGGGAGTTGATGAGCAGTTCTTC. Protein: CASSPRKIGTGGVDEQFF.

The chain joins TRBV7-2 to TRBJ1-6; D perhaps matches TRBD1 (6 bases). Germline loops: CDR1 SGHTA, CDR2 FQGNSA. CDR3 length equals 16 residues. V was shortened by 3 bases and J by 7 bases, with 16 bases between the two germline ends. The CDR3 region has the DNA TGTGCCAGCAGCTTTTTACAGGGCAGGGAGAATTCACCCCTCCACTTT. Translated, it gives CASSFLQGRENSPLHF.

This clone showed up just once. The chain is built from TRBV27 and TRBJ2-4; TRBD1 matches at 7 bases. CDR1 and CDR2 from the germline V gene are MNHEY and SMNVEV (reference sequence). The CDR3 is 15 residues long. The J segment lost 0 bases and the V segment lost 8 bases, leaving 7 bases of the junction unmatched. CDR3 region: CASGPGQLAKNIQYF. CDR3 sequence (DNA): TGTGCCAGCGGACCGGGACAGCTAGCCAAAAACATTCAGTACTTC.